This T cell receptor (beta chain) originates from a study of blood T cells in healthy people across ages. Overall study results and limits: Donor CMV status was unknown, possibly confounding expanded clonotype changes.

A word on this clonotype: Its matching antigen is unknown.

Germline loops: CDR1 GTSNPN, CDR2 SVGIG (reference sequence). The ends were cut back, 0 bases at V and 3 bases at J, with 8 bases in the middle. The CDR3 covers 14 residues. A second roughly 6 to 11 cycle PCR used barcoded and J-beta primers. One entry per CDR3 protein, called by TCRdb with MiXCR from the 5' RACE reads. Among roughly 730,000 distinct CDR3 sequences, roughly 56% were seen once, and the ten largest hold approximately 24%. V usage is TRBV30 and J usage is TRBJ1-4; D is ambiguous. This receptor was taken from a man aged 35-49 years in good health. Source material: blood. The CDR3 sequence is CAWSVPRANEKLFF. The CDR3 DNA follows: TGTGCCTGGAGTGTACCACGGGCTAATGAAAAACTGTTTTTT. The full variable domain, its missing parts supplied by reference TRBV30 and TRBJ1-4, is SQTIHQWPATLVQPVGSPLSLECTVEGTSNPNLYWYRQAAGRGLQLLFYSVGIGQISSEVPQNLSASRPQDRQFILSSKKLLLSDSGFYLCAWSVPRANEKLFFGSGTQLSVL.